This T cell receptor beta chain was sequenced in a study of T cell changes during pregnancy in multiple sclerosis. Germline loops: CDR1 SGHRS, CDR2 YFSETQ. Trimming cost V 2 bases and J 1 base, with 6 bases left between them. This CDR3 is built from 13 residues. This table comes from immunoSEQ multiplex PCR, and its TCRdb copy is limited to in-frame clones, with some not included. The repertoire consists of approximately 40,000 clones, with roughly nine tenths occurring once and the leading ten covering 0.45% to 0.65%. This chain joins TRBV5-1 and TRBJ1-1; maybe TRBD1 (5 bases). Material: CD4+ T cells from peripheral blood mononuclear cells, obtained in the first trimester of pregnancy. The source of this sequence is a female donor with multiple sclerosis, enrolled in a pregnancy study. The CDR3 reads CASSFTGNTEAFF. Written as DNA, the CDR3 is TGCGCCAGCAGCTTTACAGGGAACACTGAAGCTTTCTTT.